What follows are 21 T cell receptor beta chains derived from one specimen sequenced in a study of shared clonotypes between healthy human individuals. Assay: immunoSEQ multiplex PCR; the TCRdb copy retains only in-frame clones and omits some. Found here are hundreds of thousands of clones, roughly 70% of them singletons; the top ten hold under 2%. Input material: memory CD4+ T cells sorted from blood. Subset described: CD45RA-negative fraction. Source of these receptors: a young woman in good health.

The chain carries TRBV15 and TRBJ1-1, with D unresolved. This CDR3 is 14 amino acids long. V shed 1 base and J shed 4 bases, with 10 bases lying between them. The germline gives CDR1 LNHNV, CDR2 YYDKDF (reference sequence). Here the CDR3 reads CATSRGGSITEAFF. CDR3 coding DNA: TGTGCCACCAGCAGAGGAGGGAGCATCACTGAAGCTTTCTTT.

V and J are TRBV27 and TRBJ1-2, with 7 bases fitting TRBD1. Germline lookup yields CDR1 MNHEY and CDR2 SMNVEV (reference sequence). The CDR3 covers 17 residues. V was clipped by 6 bases and J by 0 bases; unmatched bases: 13. CDR3 bases: TGTGCCAGCAGCAGACGACCGGGACAGTTCTCTAACTATGGCTACACCTTC. The encoded protein is CASSRRPGQFSNYGYTF.

This sequence joins TRBV29-1 and TRBJ2-1; the D gene is possibly TRBD2 (5 bases). The length of the CDR3 is 12 residues. The germline CDR1 and CDR2 sequences are SQVTM and ANQGSEA. V was shortened by 4 bases and J by 8 bases, with 12 bases between the two germline ends. CDR3: CSVGRSSYEQFF. The CDR3 DNA follows: TGCAGCGTTGGGAGGTCTTCATATGAGCAGTTCTTC.

The DNA for the CDR3 is TGCGCCAGCAGCCAAGGGGGTGGGCAAAAATGGGGTGGCTACACCTTC. Translation: CASSQGGGQKWGGYTF. The genes are TRBV4-1 and TRBJ1-2; no firm D call. Germline values: CDR1 MGHRA, CDR2 YSYEKL. Trimming stripped 1 base from V and 7 bases from J, with 19 bases between. The CDR3 spans 16 residues.

The rearrangement joins TRBV5-4 to TRBJ2-1, with 7 nucleotides matching TRBD1. The J segment lost 11 bases and the V segment lost 3 bases, leaving 11 bases of the junction unmatched. Germline CDR1 reads SGHNT; CDR2 reads YYREEE (reference sequence). CDR3 length: 14 amino acids. CDR3 nucleotide sequence: TGTGCCAGCAGCTCCAGGACAGGAGAAACCAAGCAGTTCTTC. As protein: CASSSRTGETKQFF.

The rearrangement joins TRBV25-1 to TRBJ2-7, with TRBD1 identical over 9 bases. The ends lost 3 bases at V and 2 bases at J; junction bases unmatched: 8. Germline CDR1 reads MGHDK; CDR2 reads SYGVNS. This CDR3 has 16 residues. This CDR3 reads CASSDYGTGRAYEQYF. CDR3 DNA sequence: TGTGCCAGCAGTGACTACGGGACAGGGAGGGCCTACGAGCAGTACTTC.

The CDR3 DNA is TGTGCCAGCAGGAGGGCAGGGGGCCAAGGCTACACCTTC. Its protein product is CASRRAGGQGYTF. The gene calls are TRBV5-4 and TRBJ1-2; 8 nucleotides align to TRBD1. Unmatched junction bases numbered 8, after V lost 5 bases and J lost 8 bases. Germline V lookup: CDR1 SGHNT, CDR2 YYREEE (reference sequence). The CDR3 has 13 amino acids.

The rearrangement joins TRBV7-2 to TRBJ2-7; D ambiguous. The CDR3 has 11 amino acids. Germline values: CDR1 SGHTA, CDR2 FQGNSA. Trimming removed 5 bases from V and 6 bases from J, with 8 bases in between. In nucleotides, the CDR3 is TGTGCCAGCAGCCCGCACTTCGAGCAGTACTTC. This sequence encodes CASSPHFEQYF. Complete variable domain (other parts from reference TRBV7-2 and TRBJ2-7): GAGVSQSPSNKVTEKGKDVELRCDPISGHTALYWYRQSLGQGLEFLIYFQGNSAPDKSGLPSDRFSAERTGGSVSTLTIQRTQQEDSAVYLCASSPHFEQYFGPGTRLTVT.

The V and J genes are TRBV2 and TRBJ2-5, with 8 bases matching TRBD1. The CDR3 is 15 amino acids. CDR1 is SNHLY and CDR2 is FYNNEI in the germline V gene. V lost 4 bases, J lost 5 bases, and 9 bases stayed unmatched. The CDR3 DNA reads TGTGCCAGCAGTGGGGACAGGCGGCGGAGTGAGACCCAGTACTTC. It is translated as CASSGDRRRSETQYF.

CDR3 loop: CATAGRVSSGANVLTF. The CDR3 nucleotides read TGTGCCACGGCGGGACGCGTGAGCTCTGGGGCCAACGTCCTGACTTTC. The genes are TRBV28 and TRBJ2-6; perhaps TRBD2 as D (6 bases). Germline V gives CDR1 MDHEN, CDR2 SYDVKM. The CDR3 runs 16 residues. Trimming removed 10 bases at V and 0 bases at J, with 16 bases between.

This clone was observed a handful of times. The rearrangement links TRBV19 to TRBJ2-6; TRBD1 matches at 7 bases. The CDR3 covers 18 residues. Per the germline V gene, CDR1 is LNHDA and CDR2 is SQIVND (reference sequence). After removal of 7 bases from V and 2 bases from J, the junction contained 14 bases not matched to a gene. The CDR3 here is CASTPQATGYAGANVLTF. The CDR3 region has the DNA TGTGCCAGTACCCCACAGGCGACAGGGTATGCTGGGGCCAACGTCCTGACTTTC.

This clone was seen ten or more times. J is TRBJ2-7 and V is TRBV28; 11 bases align to TRBD2. The CDR3 has 15 amino acids. V dropped 6 bases and J dropped 4; count of bases not matched to a gene: 8. Germline V gene sequence: CDR1 MDHEN, CDR2 SYDVKM. This chain's CDR3 is CASRETSGSYYEQYF. The CDR3 DNA reads as TGTGCCAGCAGGGAAACTAGCGGGAGTTATTACGAGCAGTACTTC.

The chain links TRBV19 to TRBJ1-5; D gene uncertain. With 6 bases removed from V and 4 bases from J, the gap between germline ends came to 7 bases. Per the germline V gene, CDR1 is LNHDA and CDR2 is SQIVND (reference sequence). CDR3 length: 12 amino acids. The chain's CDR3 is CASRSDNQPQHF. DNA of the CDR3: TGTGCCAGTAGGTCAGATAATCAGCCCCAGCATTTT.

V gene TRBV5-1 combines with J gene TRBJ2-4, with D perhaps given as TRBD1 or TRBD2 (5 bases each). Germline V lookup: CDR1 SGHRS, CDR2 YFSETQ. CDR3 length: 14 residues. Trimming cost V 2 bases and J 6 bases, with 12 bases left between them. In DNA form, the CDR3 reads TGCGCCAGCAGCTTCGGGACGGAGACAAACATTCAGTACTTC. Its protein product is CASSFGTETNIQYF.

This clone was counted at least ten times. This sequence joins TRBV14 and TRBJ2-7; perhaps TRBD2 as D (5 bases). The V gene lost 4 bases and the J gene lost 6 bases, with 13 bases spanning the gap. Germline CDR1 is SGHDN and CDR2 is FVKESK. CDR3 length: 13 amino acids. The CDR3 sequence: CASSLRTDSEQYF. The CDR3 DNA reads as TGTGCCAGCAGCCTACGGACTGATTCCGAGCAGTACTTC.

This clone was found many times. The CDR3 sequence is CASSLGPDRGWTNEKLFF. CDR3 bases: TGCGCCAGCAGCTTGGGTCCCGACAGGGGATGGACTAATGAAAAACTGTTTTTT. The rearrangement joins TRBV5-1 to TRBJ1-4, with TRBD1 identical over 8 bases. From germline, CDR1 is SGHRS and CDR2 YFSETQ. The CDR3 extends over 18 amino acids. V shed 0 bases, J shed 2 bases, and the junction held 9 bases outside the gene matches.

J is TRBJ2-3 and V is TRBV15; perhaps TRBD2 as D (5 bases). CDR1 is LNHNV, CDR2 YYDKDF, per germline (reference sequence). The CDR3 is 17 amino acids. V lost 0 bases to trimming and J lost 2 bases, with 15 bases between them. CDR3 sequence reads: CATSRDRDPDYTDTQYF. CDR3 bases: TGTGCCACCAGCAGAGACCGGGATCCCGATTACACAGATACGCAGTATTTT.

This clone was observed a single time. The V and J genes are TRBV7-3 and TRBJ2-1; TRBD2 agrees at 13 bases. Germline loops: CDR1 SGHTA, CDR2 FQGTGA. The length of the CDR3 is 15 residues. The V gene end was trimmed by 4 bases and the J gene end by 8 bases; junction bases not matched to a gene: 5. The chain's CDR3 is CASSSGLAGPHEQFF. CDR3 nucleotide sequence: TGTGCCAGCAGCTCGGGACTAGCGGGACCCCATGAGCAGTTCTTC.

The chain employs TRBV28 and TRBJ2-5, with 8 bases aligning to TRBD2. This CDR3 comprises 16 residues. Per germline, CDR1 MDHEN and CDR2 SYDVKM. V dropped 6 bases and J dropped 7; count of bases not matched to a gene: 16. As DNA, the CDR3 is TGTGCCAGCAGCTCCCTCGGACTAGCTGAAACGGGGACCCAGTACTTC. Its translation: CASSSLGLAETGTQYF. The whole variable domain, filled in from reference TRBV28 and TRBJ2-5, reads DVKVTQSSRYLVKRTGEKVFLECVQDMDHENMFWYRQDPGLGLRLIYFSYDVKMKEKGDIPEGYSVSREKKERFSLILESASTNQTSMYLCASSSLGLAETGTQYFGPGTRLLVL.

The V call is TRBV7-2, the J call TRBJ2-1; no clear D gene. Germline CDR1 SGHTA, CDR2 FQGNSA. This CDR3 spans 13 amino acids. V lost 0 bases and J lost 2, with 2 bases in between. The CDR3 DNA is TGTGCCAGCAGCTTAGCGGCCTACAATGAGCAGTTCTTC. It codes for CASSLAAYNEQFF.

The chain has TRBV5-6 and TRBJ2-7; D is undetermined. The germline CDR1 and CDR2 sequences are SGHDT and YYEEEE. With 4 bases removed from V and 2 bases from J, the gap between germline ends came to 4 bases. This CDR3 spans 11 amino acids. The CDR3, as DNA: TGTGCCAGCAGCGACCCCTACGAGCAGTACTTC. It is translated as CASSDPYEQYF. Full variable domain (outside the CDR3, taken from reference TRBV5-6 and TRBJ2-7): DAGVTQSPTHLIKTRGQQVTLRCSPKSGHDTVSWYQQALGQGPQFIFQYYEEEERQRGNFPDRFSGHQFPNYSSELNVNALLLGDSALYLCASSDPYEQYFGPGTRLTVT.